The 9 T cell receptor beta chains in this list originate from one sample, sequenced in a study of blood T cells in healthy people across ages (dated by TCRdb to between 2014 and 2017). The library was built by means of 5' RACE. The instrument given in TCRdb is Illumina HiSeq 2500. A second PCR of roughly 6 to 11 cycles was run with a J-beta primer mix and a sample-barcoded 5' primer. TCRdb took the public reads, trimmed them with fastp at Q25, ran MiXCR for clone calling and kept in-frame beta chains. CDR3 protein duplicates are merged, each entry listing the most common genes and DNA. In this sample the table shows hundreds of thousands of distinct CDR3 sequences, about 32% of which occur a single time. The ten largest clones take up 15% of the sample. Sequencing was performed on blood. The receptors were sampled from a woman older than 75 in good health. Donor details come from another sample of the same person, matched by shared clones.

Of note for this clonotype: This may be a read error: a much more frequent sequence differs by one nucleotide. In nucleotides, the CDR3 is TGTGCCGCTTCGCGGGGGACTAGCGGGGGGGCCTTCATAAATACGCAGTATTTT. This codes for CAASRGTSGGAFINTQYF. V gene TRBV10-3 combines with J gene TRBJ2-3, with 16 bases lining up with TRBD2. Germline trimming cut 11 bases from V and 7 bases from J; bases unmatched to any gene: 18. Germline V gene lookup returns CDR1 ENHRY and CDR2 SYGVKD. This CDR3 is 18 amino acids long.

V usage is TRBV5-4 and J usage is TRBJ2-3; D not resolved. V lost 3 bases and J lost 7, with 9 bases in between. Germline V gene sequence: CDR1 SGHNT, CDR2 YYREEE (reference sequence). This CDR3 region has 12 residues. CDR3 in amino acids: CASSSPDNTQYF. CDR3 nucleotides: TGTGCCAGCAGCTCACCCGATAATACGCAGTATTTT.

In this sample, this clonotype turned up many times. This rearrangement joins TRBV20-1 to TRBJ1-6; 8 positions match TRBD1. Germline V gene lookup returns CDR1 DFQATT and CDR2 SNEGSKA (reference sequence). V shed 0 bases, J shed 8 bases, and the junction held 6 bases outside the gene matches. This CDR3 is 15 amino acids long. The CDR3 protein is CSARERTGRDSPLHF. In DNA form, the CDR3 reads TGCAGTGCTAGAGAAAGGACAGGGAGGGATTCACCCCTCCACTTT.

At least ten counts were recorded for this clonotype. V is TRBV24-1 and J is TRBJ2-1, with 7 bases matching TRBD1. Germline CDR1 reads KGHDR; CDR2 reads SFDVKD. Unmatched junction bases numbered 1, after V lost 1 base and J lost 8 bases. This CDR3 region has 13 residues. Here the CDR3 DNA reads TGTGCCACCAGTGATTTCGACAGGGATGAGCAGTTCTTC. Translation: CATSDFDRDEQFF.

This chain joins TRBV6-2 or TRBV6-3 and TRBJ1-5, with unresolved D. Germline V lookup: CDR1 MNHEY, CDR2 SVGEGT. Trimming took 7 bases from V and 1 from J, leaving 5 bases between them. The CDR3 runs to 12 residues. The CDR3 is CASNRSNQPQHF. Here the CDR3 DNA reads TGTGCCAGCAATCGGAGCAATCAGCCCCAGCATTTT.

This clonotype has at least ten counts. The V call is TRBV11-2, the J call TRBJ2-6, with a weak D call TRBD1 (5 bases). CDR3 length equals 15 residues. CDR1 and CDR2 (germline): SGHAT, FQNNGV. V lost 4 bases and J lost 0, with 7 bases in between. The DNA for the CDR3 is TGTGCCAGCAGCTCCAGGGCCTCTGGGGCCAACGTCCTGACTTTC. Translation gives CASSSRASGANVLTF.

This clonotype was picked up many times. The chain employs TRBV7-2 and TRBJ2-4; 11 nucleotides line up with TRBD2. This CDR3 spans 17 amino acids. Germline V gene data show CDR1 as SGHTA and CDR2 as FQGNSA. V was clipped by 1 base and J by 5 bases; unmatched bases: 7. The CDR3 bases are TGTGCCAGCAGCTTAGAACTAGCGGGGGTTATGGAAAACATTCAGTACTTC. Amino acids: CASSLELAGVMENIQYF.

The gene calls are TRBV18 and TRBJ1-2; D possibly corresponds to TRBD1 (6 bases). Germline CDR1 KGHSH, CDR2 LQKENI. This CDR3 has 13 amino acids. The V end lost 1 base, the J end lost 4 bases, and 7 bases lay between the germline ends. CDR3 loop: CASSPLDSYGYTF. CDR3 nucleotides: TGTGCCAGCTCACCACTGGACAGCTATGGCTACACCTTC.

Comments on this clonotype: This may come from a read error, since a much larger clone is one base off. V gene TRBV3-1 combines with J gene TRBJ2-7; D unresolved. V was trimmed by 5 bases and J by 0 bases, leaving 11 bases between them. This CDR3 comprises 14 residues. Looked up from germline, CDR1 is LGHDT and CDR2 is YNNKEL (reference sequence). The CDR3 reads CASSTAKNSYEQYF. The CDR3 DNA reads TGTGCCAGCAGCACGGCTAAAAACTCCTACGAGCAGTACTTC.